Described below is a single T cell receptor beta chain sequence and its context. What this receptor recognizes is not known. No per-base quality is available; no much larger clone lies one base away. The junction shows trimming of 0 bases on V and 1 base on J, plus 9 bases between the germline ends. From the cysteine through the phenylalanine, the CDR3 covers 15 amino acids. Only the CDR3 region is kept as DNA, spanning 45 bases read in frame from base 1. CDR1 and CDR2 are read off the germline V gene as KGHSH and LQKENI. TCRbeta CDR3 regions were amplified from genomic DNA by means of the immunoSEQ Assay, a bias-controlled multiplex PCR. The authors' pipeline ran thus. Within the assay, amplification of reference gene primers was used to estimate how many nucleated cells each sample contained. Sequence reads were collapsed and filtered to measure the absolute abundance of every unique TCRbeta CDR3 rearrangement. For each sample, productive Simpson clonality was calculated as the square root of Simpson's diversity index over productive rearrangements. TCRdb carries this immuneACCESS record with in-frame sequences only. Its versions omit some clonotypes, under half of them owing to an unresolved V gene in the studies checked, with the rest unexplained. The D gene and trimming were derived from the DNA, and the V and J assignments and clone size from that table. The sample table lists approximately 200,000 clones, more than 70% of them with a count of one. Roughly 9.1% of the sample is held by the ten biggest clonotypes.

This specimen belongs to a study of blood T cell repertoires in COVID-19 (dated by TCRdb to 2018 to 2021). Regarding the research as a whole: Samples from collaborators originated in the United States, Italy and Spain and spanned both the acute and convalescent phases of COVID-19. The material from the prospective study consisted of cDNA or gDNA derived from T cells, B-cell-depleted T cells, or PBMCs. Subjects who had been exposed to COVID-19, were actively infected with it, or had recovered from it provided the deeply sampled blood TCRbeta repertoires that made up the dataset. A freely available public database, intended as a resource for researchers studying the immune response to SARS-CoV-2, is where the repertoires were released. Samples were obtained from the ongoing ImmuneRACE study (first 160 participants) and from approximately 1,200 subjects provided by 6 global collaborators. Sample metadata almost always included a de-identified subject ID, COVID-19 status, age in years and sex. Where available, HLA class I and class II types were obtained from metadata supplied by the sample provider rather than from assay-based typing. Overall study outcomes, separate from this receptor: How much clinical and demographic metadata was included differed by source and by participant, and the metadata was provided uncurated.

Enrolling through a virtual design, the prospective study's participants ranged in age from roughly 18 to 90 years and lived across 24 United States geographic areas. In the prospective study, cohorts were assigned on the basis of participant-reported clinical history obtained from a screening survey and a study questionnaire. ImmuneRACE Cohort 3 recovered participants were defined by two consecutive negative NP/OP PCR tests, healthcare professional clearance, or symptom resolution. Each participant in the prospective study had whole blood, serum and a nasopharyngeal or oropharyngeal swab collected by mobile phlebotomists. Over a roughly 2-month period, participants in the prospective study had the option of providing additional blood draws and questionnaires. Before DNA extraction, prospective study blood samples were shipped either frozen or at room temperature.

The source material was PBMCs or T cells enriched from blood (not recorded which). The sequence is built from TRBV18 and TRBJ1-1; the D gene lacks a confident call. The sequence was obtained from a woman younger than 45 who had recovered from COVID-19. The sequenced DNA: TGTGCCAGCTCACCACCGGGCAGACCGAACACTGAAGCTTTCTTT. It specifies CASSPPGRPNTEAFF.